Below, 3 T cell receptor beta chains from the same sample are listed, as sequenced in a study of T cell responses to AZD1222 COVID-19 vaccine. Generated by immunoSEQ multiplex PCR, the TCRdb table keeps only in-frame clones and is missing some. The top ten hold 2% to 3% of the sample, which has about 150,000 clones, about nine tenths seen once. The sample was peripheral blood, taken on day 0 of AZD1222 vaccination. These TCRs come from an adult in good health.

J is TRBJ2-1 and V is TRBV3-1 (or the pseudogene TRBV3-2), with TRBD2 identical over 10 bases. V shed 6 bases, J shed 2 bases, and the junction held 10 bases outside the gene matches. This CDR3 contains 17 residues. Looked up from germline, CDR1 is LGHDT and CDR2 is YNNKEL (reference sequence). The CDR3 region has the DNA TGTGCCAGCAGTCGACTCCTAGCGGGAGCCACCTACAATGAGCAGTTCTTC. It translates to CASSRLLAGATYNEQFF.

The chain couples TRBV19 to TRBJ2-1, with D perhaps TRBD2 (6 bases). V lost 7 bases and J lost 8, with 24 bases in between. The CDR3 sequence is 16 residues long. In germline, CDR1 is LNHDA, CDR2 SQIVND (reference sequence). CDR3 sequence reads: CASNSRPGVIVHEQFF. CDR3 nucleotide sequence: TGTGCCAGTAACTCTCGGCCGGGAGTGATTGTCCATGAGCAGTTCTTC.

This clone was counted a single time. The chain recombines TRBV2 with TRBJ2-7, with D possibly being TRBD1 (6 bases). CDR3 length: 13 amino acids. CDR1 is SNHLY and CDR2 is FYNNEI in the germline V gene. With 6 bases removed from V and 6 bases from J, the gap between germline ends came to 15 bases. The CDR3 spells CASRRTALSEQYF. CDR3 nucleotides: TGTGCCAGCAGGCGGACAGCCCTAAGCGAGCAGTACTTC.